The next 21 T cell receptor beta chains were all read from a single sample in a study of shared clonotypes between healthy human individuals (dated by TCRdb to about 2020). Library preparation used the immunoSEQ multiplex PCR assay. As stored in TCRdb, this immuneACCESS dataset retains in-frame rearrangements with V and J assigned. A fraction of the clones does not appear; measured against another copy, unresolved V genes explain less than half of the discrepancy, and the remainder lacks a known reason. Counted in this sample were around 1.1 million clones; more than 75% of them appeared once. 0.55% to 0.7% of the sample is in the top ten clones. Sequenced sample: memory CD4+ T cells from PBMCs. The sample's cell subset or site label, in plain terms: CD45RA-negative fraction. The receptors were sampled from a man younger than 35 in good health. Some clones in this sample may be carry-over from other donors' samples.

This clone was seen a single time. V usage is TRBV7-3 and J usage is TRBJ1-1; TRBD1 agrees at 8 bases. Trimming took 5 bases from V and 11 from J; bases not matched to a gene: 10. The CDR3 runs to 13 residues. From germline, CDR1 is SGHTA and CDR2 FQGTGA. The DNA for the CDR3 is TGTGCCAGCAGCCCAAACAGGGGGTCTTATGCTTTCTTT. Its protein is CASSPNRGSYAFF.

CDR3 nucleotides: TGCGCCAGCAGCATACTAGCGGGAGACCCCTACGAGCAGTACTTC. Amino acids: CASSILAGDPYEQYF. V usage is TRBV5-1 and J usage is TRBJ2-7; 11 nucleotides agree with TRBD2. The CDR3 spans 15 residues. The germline V gene has CDR1 SGHRS and CDR2 YFSETQ. The J segment lost 2 bases and the V segment lost 4 bases, leaving 5 bases of the junction unmatched. The whole variable domain, filled in from reference TRBV5-1 and TRBJ2-7, reads KAGVTQTPRYLIKTRGQQVTLSCSPISGHRSVSWYQQTPGQGLQFLFEYFSETQRNKGNFPGRFSGRQFSNSRSEMNVSTLELGDSALYLCASSILAGDPYEQYFGPGTRLTVT.

This clone was counted only a few times. J is TRBJ2-5 and V is TRBV5-1; 9 positions agree with TRBD1. Germline loops: CDR1 SGHRS, CDR2 YFSETQ. This CDR3 has 15 residues. V lost 4 bases and J lost 5; bases outside the gene matches: 9. The CDR3, as DNA: TGCGCCAGCAGCCCCCTGGGACAGGGTAGTGAGACCCAGTACTTC. It encodes CASSPLGQGSETQYF.

Concerning this clone: With only one base between it and a far larger clone, this is likely a read error. The rearrangement joins TRBV30 to TRBJ1-2, with D tentatively TRBD1 (6 bases). In germline, CDR1 is GTSNPN, CDR2 SVGIG (reference sequence). The CDR3 contains 11 residues. The CDR3 region is CAWRGAYGCTF. CDR3 nucleotides: TGTGCCTGGAGGGGGGCGTATGGCTGCACCTTC.

The chain employs TRBV28 and TRBJ2-3; the D is unclear. CDR1 is MDHEN and CDR2 is SYDVKM in the germline V gene. Trimming cost V 6 bases and J 5 bases, with 15 bases left between them. The CDR3 extends over 14 amino acids. Here the CDR3 reads CASSPHPARDTQYF. In DNA, the CDR3 is TGTGCCAGCAGCCCTCATCCCGCGCGAGATACGCAGTATTTT.

This clone was picked up one time. V is TRBV9 and J is TRBJ2-5, with TRBD2 identical over 12 bases. This CDR3 has 15 residues. Germline CDR1 and CDR2: SGDLS and YYNGEE. V lost 4 bases to trimming and J lost 5 bases; unmatched junction nucleotides: 6. The CDR3 DNA reads as TGTGCCAGCAGCAAGCGACTAGCGGGAGTTGAGACCCAGTACTTC. Translation gives CASSKRLAGVETQYF.

This clone was seen just once. The CDR3 DNA reads as TGCGCCAGCAGCCAAGTCGGAAAGACAGGGGCCCACGAGCAGTACTTC. Residues: CASSQVGKTGAHEQYF. The rearrangement uses TRBV4-1 and TRBJ2-7, with TRBD1 matching over 8 bases. Looked up from germline, CDR1 is MGHRA and CDR2 is YSYEKL. The CDR3 has 16 residues. V was pared by 1 base and J by 5 bases, with 10 bases of the junction left unmatched.

This clone occurred once. V gene TRBV18 combines with J gene TRBJ1-1, with a tentative D call TRBD1 (6 bases). The germline V gene encodes CDR1 KGHSH and CDR2 LQKENI. The CDR3 has 17 amino acids. V shed 2 bases and J shed 4 bases, with 20 bases lying between them. The CDR3 spells CASSPGNQGTRGTEAFF. In nucleotides, the CDR3 is TGTGCCAGCTCACCAGGGAACCAGGGGACAAGGGGCACTGAAGCTTTCTTT.

The genes are TRBV18 and TRBJ1-2; D gene unclear. V lost 1 base to trimming and J lost 3 bases, with 9 bases between them. The CDR3 extends over 14 amino acids. Looked up from germline, CDR1 is KGHSH and CDR2 is LQKENI. The CDR3 sequence: CASSPLQKDYGYTF. CDR3 coding DNA: TGTGCCAGCTCACCACTCCAGAAGGACTATGGCTACACCTTC.

The sample holds a few counts of this clone. V is TRBV20-1 and J is TRBJ2-1; unclear D gene. Looked up from germline, CDR1 is DFQATT and CDR2 is SNEGSKA (reference sequence). This CDR3 has 11 amino acids. V lost 6 bases and J lost 12, with 15 bases in between. CDR3 sequence (DNA): TGCAGTGCGCCGACTGGCCCGTGGCAGTTCTTC. This gives the protein CSAPTGPWQFF.

The J gene is TRBJ2-7, the V gene TRBV19, with 14 bases lining up with TRBD2. This CDR3 has 15 residues. The J segment lost 2 bases and the V segment lost 3 bases, leaving 0 bases of the junction unmatched. CDR1 is LNHDA, CDR2 SQIVND, per germline (reference sequence). The CDR3 DNA reads TGTGCCAGTAGTATGACTAGCGGGAGGGCCTACGAGCAGTACTTC. This encodes CASSMTSGRAYEQYF.

This clone was detected only a few times. The V and J genes are TRBV5-1 and TRBJ2-7; no clear D. The germline CDR1 and CDR2 sequences are SGHRS and YFSETQ. The CDR3 totals 14 residues. The V and J ends lost 4 bases and 1 base respectively, with 12 bases between them. CDR3 nucleotides: TGCGCCAGCAGCACCTCAGACGGGTCCTACGAGCAGTACTTC. Protein: CASSTSDGSYEQYF. Variable domain in full (rest from reference TRBV5-1 and TRBJ2-7): KAGVTQTPRYLIKTRGQQVTLSCSPISGHRSVSWYQQTPGQGLQFLFEYFSETQRNKGNFPGRFSGRQFSNSRSEMNVSTLELGDSALYLCASSTSDGSYEQYFGPGTRLTVT.

This clone was seen more than once but under ten times. V usage is TRBV4-1 and J usage is TRBJ2-2; TRBD1 might be the D (5 bases). Germline V gene data show CDR1 as MGHRA and CDR2 as YSYEKL. V was clipped by 1 base and J by 7 bases, with 16 bases between them. The CDR3 sequence is 16 residues long. CDR3 in DNA: TGCGCCAGCAGCCAAGCTAGAATACAGGTAGTCGGGGAGCTGTTTTTT. It encodes CASSQARIQVVGELFF.

At least ten counts were recorded for this clone. Other DNA sequences of this sample code for an identical CDR3. The rearrangement uses TRBV5-1 and TRBJ1-4; D possibly corresponds to TRBD1 (5 bases). This CDR3 region has 15 residues. Per the germline V gene, CDR1 is SGHRS and CDR2 is YFSETQ. Trimming took 2 bases from V and 8 from J, leaving 16 bases between them. The CDR3 DNA is TGCGCCAGCAGCTTCTGGGCACAGGAAGGAGAAAAACTGTTTTTT. Residues: CASSFWAQEGEKLFF. The full variable domain, with the rest looked up from reference TRBV5-1 and TRBJ1-4, is KAGVTQTPRYLIKTRGQQVTLSCSPISGHRSVSWYQQTPGQGLQFLFEYFSETQRNKGNFPGRFSGRQFSNSRSEMNVSTLELGDSALYLCASSFWAQEGEKLFFGSGTQLSVL.

The sample holds a few counts of this clone. The J gene is TRBJ1-2, the V gene TRBV2; maybe TRBD1 (5 bases). The CDR3 contains 14 residues. V gave up 6 bases and J gave up 5 bases, with 16 bases separating them. Germline V gives CDR1 SNHLY, CDR2 FYNNEI. As DNA, the CDR3 is TGTGCCAGCAGGCTATTAGGGGTCGGGTATGGCTACACCTTC. It specifies CASRLLGVGYGYTF.

The chain is built from TRBV19 and TRBJ2-7; D assignment may be TRBD1 or TRBD2 (6 bases each). The CDR3 has 14 amino acids. Germline assignment: CDR1 LNHDA and CDR2 SQIVND (reference sequence). The V end was cut by 4 bases, the J end by 5 bases, with 15 bases between. The CDR3 DNA reads TGTGCCAGTAGTAATACTTGGGGGGCCGACGAGCAGTACTTC. Its translation is CASSNTWGADEQYF. Full variable domain (missing parts from reference TRBV19 and TRBJ2-7): DGGITQSPKYLFRKEGQNVTLSCEQNLNHDAMYWYRQDPGQGLRLIYYSQIVNDFQKGDIAEGYSVSREKKESFPLTVTSAQKNPTAFYLCASSNTWGADEQYFGPGTRLTVT.

V is TRBV4-1 and J is TRBJ2-1; possible D gene TRBD1, 6 bases. The V gene's germline CDR1 is MGHRA and CDR2 YSYEKL. The CDR3 consists of 18 residues. V was clipped by 1 base and J by 0 bases, with 16 bases between them. The CDR3 nucleotides read TGCGCCAGCAGCCAAGTGGCTCTCAGGGGAAGCTCCTACAATGAGCAGTTCTTC. The encoded protein is CASSQVALRGSSYNEQFF.

The sample holds one count of this clone. V is TRBV12-5 and J is TRBJ2-3; D tentatively fits TRBD1 or TRBD2 (6 bases each). Trimming left V 1 base short and J 4 bases short, with 12 bases between. CDR1 and CDR2 from the germline V gene are LGHNT and FRNRAP. The CDR3 extends over 15 amino acids. CDR3: CASGLGGAIADTQYF. DNA for the CDR3: TGTGCTAGTGGTTTGGGGGGGGCTATCGCAGATACGCAGTATTTT.

This chain joins TRBV6-1 and TRBJ1-1; D gene ambiguous. The ends were cut back, 4 bases at V and 3 bases at J, with 6 bases in the middle. This CDR3 is built from 12 residues. Germline assignment: CDR1 MNHNS and CDR2 SASEGT. The CDR3 protein is CASSVSDTEAFF. The CDR3 DNA reads as TGTGCCAGCAGTGTTTCAGACACTGAAGCTTTCTTT.

This clone was seen a few times. The chain combines TRBV2 with TRBJ2-7; TRBD2 agrees at 7 bases. Trimming took 6 bases from V and 0 from J; bases not matched to a gene: 5. The CDR3 spans 14 residues. Germline V gives CDR1 SNHLY, CDR2 FYNNEI. CDR3 residues: CASSLASGSYEQYF. The CDR3 region has the DNA TGTGCCAGCAGCTTGGCTAGCGGCTCCTACGAGCAGTACTTC.

The chain has TRBV18 and TRBJ2-1, with D tentatively TRBD1 or TRBD2 (5 bases each). The CDR3 loop spans 13 amino acids. V lost 5 bases and J lost 5, with 10 bases in between. Germline V gene data show CDR1 as KGHSH and CDR2 as LQKENI. CDR3 sequence reads: CASSKGTHNEQFF. For the CDR3, the DNA is TGTGCCAGCTCAAAAGGGACGCACAATGAGCAGTTCTTC. Full variable domain (missing parts from reference TRBV18 and TRBJ2-1): NAGVMQNPRHLVRRRGQEARLRCSPMKGHSHVYWYRQLPEEGLKFMVYLQKENIIDESGMPKERFSAEFPKEGPSILRIQQVVRGDSAAYFCASSKGTHNEQFFGPGTRLTVL.